This TCR beta chain was recorded in a study of regulatory T cells in long-lasting Graves disease. This clonotype was seen more than once but under ten times. Antigen: not known. General observations from the study: Whereas new patients shared 970 or so public clonotypes, persistent patients shared more, at approximately 2,700. It was possible that the small sample size reduced accuracy.

Time point here: newly diagnosed GD, antithyroid drugs for less than 3 months. RNA from PBMCs was the source of the TCR library. CDR3-region Arm-PCR and iRepertoire HTBI primers produced the TCR beta libraries. Using its own MiXCR run on the multiplex PCR reads, TCRdb lists one record per CDR3 protein. The data contain 400,000 to 450,000 distinct CDR3 sequences, 16% of them singletons. Germline loops: CDR1 MDHEN, CDR2 SYDVKM. The CDR3 sequence is 15 residues long. V dropped 1 base and J dropped 3 bases, with 10 bases sitting between them. These data were also reused for a study on T cells in Graves' hyperthyroidism and ophthalmopathy.

The chain carries TRBV28 and TRBJ2-1; D perhaps matches TRBD2 (6 bases). The source was peripheral blood mononuclear cells (PBMCs), collected at new diagnosis, from a patient treated with antithyroid drugs. This sequence was found in a woman in her 30s with Graves disease. The CDR3 spells CASSLFRGNYNEQFF. The CDR3 DNA sequence: TGTGCCAGCAGTTTATTTCGCGGGAACTACAATGAGCAGTTCTTC.